This is a list of T cell receptor beta chains from one sample in a study of CXCR3-negative and CXCR3-positive naive CD8 T cells. TCRdb processed the 5' RACE reads again and assigns one entry to each CDR3 protein, with no DNA. This sample lists approximately 38,000 distinct CDR3 sequences; its ten largest clones have approximately 8%. The specimen sequenced was memory CD8+ T cells from blood. The receptors derive from a human donor in good health. Some clones in this sample may be carry-over from other donors' samples. The CDR3 runs from the conserved cysteine through the conserved F or W.

J,V,CDR3
TRBJ2-2,TRBV4-2,CASSRGLANTGELFF
TRBJ2-7,TRBV4-1,CASSPGTGAYEQYF
TRBJ2-6,TRBV7-2,CASSPHLTGGYVSASGANVLTF
TRBJ2-1,TRBV24-1,CATSEEGTNNEQFF
TRBJ2-6,TRBV5-1,CASSPGTEDQREANVLTF
TRBJ2-7,TRBV6-2/TRBV6-3,CASSYQEASGELSYEQYF
TRBJ2-3,TRBV29-1,CSVGLQGDTQYF
TRBJ2-1,TRBV29-1,CSVSWTSGYNEQFF
TRBJ1-6,TRBV27,CASSTISVGDFTINSPLHF
TRBJ2-7,TRBV29-1,CSVVGTGAYEQYF
TRBJ1-2,TRBV12-3/TRBV12-4,CASSPAGIYGYTF
TRBJ2-7,TRBV27,CASSLNVYEQYF
TRBJ2-7,TRBV4-3,CASSPSQGSSYEQYF
TRBJ2-7,TRBV6-2/TRBV6-3,CASSYGTDSYEQYF
TRBJ2-1,TRBV30,CAWLAGASMNEQFF
TRBJ2-5,TRBV28,CASSLRDIQETQYF
TRBJ2-2,TRBV19,CASRPKREIVGELFF
TRBJ2-7,TRBV11-1,CASSQSASYEQYF
TRBJ2-7,TRBV2,CASSEGGGVLGYEQYF
TRBJ2-5,TRBV18,CASSPPAGELETQYF
TRBJ1-6,TRBV15,CATSLRENSPLHF
TRBJ2-7,TRBV29-1,CSVGGRSYEQYF
TRBJ1-1,TRBV29-1,CSVHWGRTEAFF
TRBJ2-7,TRBV29-1,CSVQTGAHYEQYF
TRBJ2-7,TRBV28,CASSLQTSRYEQYF
TRBJ1-4,TRBV14,CASSLTDATNEKLFF
TRBJ1-4,TRBV28,CASSLTPSTNEKLFF
TRBJ2-1,TRBV5-1,CASCEGYVVNNEQFF
TRBJ1-6,TRBV6-2/TRBV6-3,CASSPGQGSSPLHF
TRBJ1-1,TRBV6-6,CATLYEAEAFF
TRBJ2-2,TRBV7-3,CASSTGNRGVGTGELFF
TRBJ2-7,TRBV5-1,CASRNDRGVSYEQYF
TRBJ1-5,TRBV20-1,CSAKLQGLPTMEPQHF
TRBJ2-3,TRBV27,CASSYRTGSGTDTQYF
TRBJ1-4,TRBV20-1,CSARDLPQVGKLFF
TRBJ2-7,TRBV11-2,CASRVAKSYEQYF
TRBJ1-5,TRBV6-5,CASRGQGNQPQHF
TRBJ2-5,TRBV5-1,CASSPGLAETQYF
TRBJ2-2,TRBV12-3/TRBV12-4,CASSLVDRGRFTGELFF
TRBJ2-2,TRBV28,CASARGTGELFF